One sample yielded the 18 T cell receptor beta chains listed below, sequenced in a study of blood T cell repertoires in COVID-19 (dated by TCRdb to about 2020). The protocol used for the library was the immunoSEQ multiplex PCR assay. This is the immuneACCESS table as TCRdb keeps it, with only in-frame sequences that have V and J called. A part of the clones is gone; compared with another copy, unresolved V genes explain less than half, and the rest is unexplained. The table for this sample lists approximately 99,000 clones; 70% to 90% of them were counted only once. The ten largest make up under 15% of the sample. The specimen sequenced was peripheral blood. The receptors shown here come from a woman aged 60-70 years in a cohort sampled during active or convalescent COVID-19.

The V call is TRBV4-1, the J call TRBJ2-1; 7 positions agree with TRBD2. CDR1 is MGHRA and CDR2 is YSYEKL in the germline V gene. With V trimmed by 0 bases and J by 4 bases, 12 bases remained unmatched. CDR3 length: 18 amino acids. Here the CDR3 DNA reads TGCGCCAGCAGCCAAGAAAGGTTCCGGGGGGTGGGGTACAATGAGCAGTTCTTC. Its translation: CASSQERFRGVGYNEQFF.

CDR3 region: CASSHRGPNTEAFF. The DNA for the CDR3 is TGTGCCAGCAGTCACAGGGGGCCGAACACTGAAGCTTTCTTT. This chain connects TRBV6-2 or TRBV6-3 to TRBJ1-1, with 9 bases fitting TRBD1. Trimming at V came to 5 bases and at J to 1 base, leaving 2 bases not matched to a gene. The V gene's germline CDR1 is MNHEY and CDR2 SVGEGT. The CDR3 consists of 14 residues.

This rearrangement joins TRBV5-1 to TRBJ2-2; a possible D gene is TRBD1 (6 bases). From germline, CDR1 is SGHRS and CDR2 YFSETQ. Trimming took off 4 bases at V and 7 bases at J, with 11 bases between the two ends. The CDR3 is 13 amino acids. In DNA form, the CDR3 reads TGCGCCAGCAGCAGCAGGGGCGACGGGGAGCTGTTTTTT. Translating it yields CASSSRGDGELFF.

The chain uses TRBV6-2 or TRBV6-3 and TRBJ2-7; 7 nucleotides align to TRBD2. Losses at the gene ends were 1 base for V and 4 bases for J; bases not matched to a gene: 7. Germline V gives CDR1 MNHEY, CDR2 SVGEGT. This CDR3 is 15 amino acids long. CDR3 protein: CASSYWTGGTYEQYF. CDR3 in DNA: TGTGCCAGCAGTTACTGGACGGGAGGCACTTACGAGCAGTACTTC.

The V call is TRBV20-1, the J call TRBJ2-6; TRBD1 aligns across 9 bases. There are 16 residues in the CDR3. V was clipped by 3 bases and J by 0 bases; unmatched bases: 3. From germline, CDR1 is DFQATT and CDR2 SNEGSKA (reference sequence). The CDR3 DNA reads as TGCAGTGCTAGTGGGACAGGGCCCTCTGGGGCCAACGTCCTGACTTTC. Protein product: CSASGTGPSGANVLTF.

The chain is built from TRBV14 and TRBJ2-7; D may be TRBD2 (7 bases). Germline lookup yields CDR1 SGHDN and CDR2 FVKESK. CDR3 size: 15 residues. The V end was cut by 3 bases, the J end by 6 bases, with 18 bases between. CDR3 DNA sequence: TGTGCCAGCAGCCAGGGAGGGACACCTGGGGGCGAGCAGTACTTC. Encoded protein: CASSQGGTPGGEQYF.

This chain connects TRBV5-1 to TRBJ2-2; 10 bases fit TRBD2. The CDR3 runs 17 residues. After removal of 2 bases from V and 1 base from J, the junction contained 5 bases not matched to a gene. Germline-derived CDR1 and CDR2 are SGHRS and YFSETQ. DNA of the CDR3: TGCGCCAGCAGCTTTCCTATAGCGGGAGGGAACACCGGGGAGCTGTTTTTT. This translates into CASSFPIAGGNTGELFF.

The table lists this clone with a few counts. The V gene is TRBV3-1 (or the pseudogene TRBV3-2), the J gene TRBJ1-1; 9 bases match TRBD1. Germline CDR1 and CDR2: LGHDT and YNNKEL (reference sequence). The V gene end was trimmed by 3 bases and the J gene end by 5 bases; junction bases not matched to a gene: 7. The CDR3 runs to 15 residues. The CDR3 is CASSQVQGARTEAFF. In nucleotides, the CDR3 is TGTGCCAGCAGCCAGGTACAGGGGGCGCGAACTGAAGCTTTCTTT.

The gene calls are TRBV4-1 and TRBJ2-7, with 7 bases matching TRBD2. The V gene end was trimmed by 1 base and the J gene end by 2 bases; junction bases not matched to a gene: 5. The CDR3 runs 15 residues. The V gene's germline CDR1 is MGHRA and CDR2 YSYEKL. CDR3 DNA sequence: TGCGCCAGCAGCCAAGTAGCCCGGGGGGCCTACGAGCAGTACTTC. Translating it yields CASSQVARGAYEQYF.

V usage is TRBV3-1 (or the pseudogene TRBV3-2) and J usage is TRBJ1-2; no definite D call. With 0 bases removed from V and 5 bases from J, the gap between germline ends came to 16 bases. The CDR3 has 16 residues. Germline CDR1 and CDR2: LGHDT and YNNKEL (reference sequence). Here the CDR3 DNA reads TGTGCCAGCAGCCAAGATTGGGCAGCTGCTGGGTATGGCTACACCTTC. This codes for CASSQDWAAAGYGYTF.

This chain uses TRBV10-1 with TRBJ1-1; TRBD1 agrees at 8 bases. Trimming cost V 4 bases and J 4 bases; bases outside gene matches: 2. CDR3 size: 13 residues. CDR1 and CDR2 (germline): WNHNN, SYGVQD (reference sequence). As DNA, the CDR3 is TGCGCCAGCAGTGGGACAGGGCGCACTGAAGCTTTCTTT. Translating it yields CASSGTGRTEAFF.

This rearrangement joins TRBV5-1 to TRBJ2-5; 10 bases line up with TRBD2. The J segment lost 1 base and the V segment lost 4 bases, leaving 1 base of the junction unmatched. This CDR3 region has 14 residues. Germline values: CDR1 SGHRS, CDR2 YFSETQ. The CDR3 region is CASSVAGGQETQYF. The CDR3 coding sequence is TGCGCCAGCAGCGTAGCGGGAGGCCAAGAGACCCAGTACTTC.

J is TRBJ1-5 and V is TRBV3-1 (or the pseudogene TRBV3-2), with no clear D. In germline, CDR1 is LGHDT, CDR2 YNNKEL (reference sequence). Trimming took off 2 bases at V and 3 bases at J, with 14 bases between the two ends. CDR3 size: 16 residues. CDR3 coding DNA: TGTGCCAGCAGCCAAAGCGGCGGCTTTGCCAATCAGCCCCAGCATTTT. It encodes CASSQSGGFANQPQHF.

This sequence joins TRBV6-2 or TRBV6-3 and TRBJ1-4; 8 nucleotides line up with TRBD1. Germline CDR1 MNHEY, CDR2 SVGEGT. The CDR3 length is 19 residues. V shed 6 bases, J shed 2 bases, and the junction held 17 bases outside the gene matches. CDR3 DNA sequence: TGTGCCAGCAGCCCTTTTGGGGGGACAGGTGATTTTACTAATGAAAAACTGTTTTTT. It specifies CASSPFGGTGDFTNEKLFF.

V gene TRBV4-2 combines with J gene TRBJ1-1; tentatively, D is TRBD1 (5 bases). The CDR3 has 14 amino acids. Deletions cut 3 bases from V and 5 bases from J, with 13 bases between. From germline, CDR1 is LGHNA and CDR2 YNFKEQ. The CDR3 nucleotides are TGTGCCAGCAGCCAGGGTCCGGAGGGGACTGAAGCTTTCTTT. It translates to CASSQGPEGTEAFF.

The chain combines TRBV19 with TRBJ1-4; D remains ambiguous. The ends were cut back, 3 bases at V and 0 bases at J, with 11 bases in the middle. This CDR3 spans 16 amino acids. Germline V gene lookup returns CDR1 LNHDA and CDR2 SQIVND (reference sequence). CDR3 in DNA: TGTGCCAGTAGTATCTGGGTGGGCGCAACTAATGAAAAACTGTTTTTT. The encoded protein is CASSIWVGATNEKLFF.

The genes are TRBV5-1 and TRBJ2-6; possibly TRBD1 for D (6 bases). In germline, CDR1 is SGHRS, CDR2 YFSETQ. V was trimmed by 4 bases and J by 2 bases, leaving 16 bases between them. This CDR3 is 17 amino acids long. CDR3 sequence: CASSSLQGSPGANVLTF. The CDR3 DNA reads as TGCGCCAGCAGCAGTCTCCAGGGGTCCCCTGGGGCCAACGTCCTGACTTTC.

The chain combines TRBV5-4 with TRBJ1-2; TRBD1 agrees at 9 bases. Germline assignment: CDR1 SGHNT and CDR2 YYREEE (reference sequence). The CDR3 runs 15 residues. The junction had 5 bases not matched to a gene; V was cut back by 4 bases and J by 1 base. CDR3 in amino acids: CASSLGQGFNYGYTF. CDR3 nucleotides: TGTGCCAGCAGCCTGGGACAGGGATTTAACTATGGCTACACCTTC.